Given below is one T cell receptor beta chain in context. The antigen is undetermined. This sample is part of a study of CD4 T cells in relation to SARS-CoV-2 and coronaviruses. The overall study: Patient ages ranged from about 21 to 72, median 38.

TCRdb keeps only in-frame clones here, not all; method: immunoSEQ multiplex PCR. The sample has some 11,000 clones, approximately 87% seen once. The CDR3 consists of 15 residues. The V segment lost 6 bases and the J segment 8 bases; nucleotides outside the gene matches: 13. CDR1 KGHSH and CDR2 LQKENI come from the germline V gene. Overall study findings and caveats: Approximately 65% of donors had memory CD4+ clonotypes crossrecognizing SARS-CoV-2 and common cold coronavirus spike. Pre-pandemic and post-infection samples never came from the same donor. Crossreactivity was assessed only for spike protein, not other viral proteins.

The gene calls are TRBV18 and TRBJ2-4; 7 positions agree with TRBD1. Sequencing was carried out using naive CD4+ T cells from PBMCs. Subset in this sample: naive CD4+ T cells isolated by negative enrichment. This TCR was recovered from an adult with COVID-19. The DNA of the CDR3 is TGTGCCAGCTCTCTCAGACGACAGGGAAAAGACATTCAGTACTTC. Translation: CASSLRRQGKDIQYF.